Below are 20 T cell receptor beta chains sequenced from a single sample in a study of Graves' ophthalmopathy and Graves' hyperthyroidism. For repertoire sequencing, the TCR beta CDR3 regions were amplified from RNA transcripts. Scientists carried out first-round RT-PCR using HTBI primers and then a second-round multiplex PCR. MiXCR was run by TCRdb on the multiplex PCR reads, yielding one entry per CDR3 protein. The sample has 1 million to 1.3 million distinct CDR3 sequences; about two fifths are singletons. Sequencing was done on a sample of peripheral blood or thyroid tissue (not recorded which). The origin of the receptors is an adult man with Graves' hyperthyroidism.

This clonotype was seen many times. The J gene is TRBJ2-5, the V gene TRBV7-2; D possibly corresponds to TRBD1 (6 bases). The CDR3 is 13 residues long. CDR1 is SGHTA and CDR2 is FQGNSA in the germline V gene. Trimming removed 4 bases from V and 5 bases from J, with 11 bases in between. The DNA of the CDR3 is TGTGCCAGCAGCTCAAACAGGGTGGAGACCCAGTACTTC. Amino acids: CASSSNRVETQYF.

This rearrangement joins TRBV10-3 to TRBJ1-4; D gene unclear. Germline V gives CDR1 ENHRY, CDR2 SYGVKD. V was trimmed by 3 bases and J by 10 bases, leaving 6 bases between them. The CDR3 length is 11 residues. The CDR3 here is CAISDFAKLFF. The CDR3 DNA sequence: TGTGCCATCAGTGATTTCGCAAAACTGTTTTTT.

This clonotype was recorded only once. The chain carries TRBV29-1 and TRBJ1-3; possible D gene TRBD1, 5 bases. The V end lost 3 bases, the J end lost 8 bases, and 11 bases lay between the germline ends. Germline CDR1 is SQVTM and CDR2 is ANQGSEA. CDR3 length: 12 amino acids. The CDR3 loop is CSVDGTRDTIYF. CDR3 nucleotide sequence: TGCAGCGTTGATGGGACGAGGGACACCATATATTTT.

V gene TRBV5-4 combines with J gene TRBJ1-2, with D perhaps matching TRBD1 (6 bases). This CDR3 is 16 amino acids long. Between the trimmed V and J ends, which lost 0 bases and 5 bases, there was a span of 17 bases. Germline assignment: CDR1 SGHNT and CDR2 YYREEE (reference sequence). Here the CDR3 reads CASSLAGGRAAYGYTF. CDR3 coding DNA: TGTGCCAGCAGCTTGGCCGGGGGGCGCGCGGCTTATGGCTACACCTTC.

On this clonotype itself: A clone one base away is much larger, so this may be a read error. The chain has TRBV6-6 and TRBJ1-1, with TRBD1 matching 10 bases. CDR3 size: 14 residues. The germline V gene has CDR1 MNHNY and CDR2 SVGAGI (reference sequence). Trimming removed 6 bases from V and 12 bases from J; junction bases left unmatched: 13. The CDR3 reads CASRTGQGSSESFF. The CDR3 DNA reads as TGTGCCAGCAGAACGGGACAGGGGTCGTCCGAATCTTTCTTT.

The rearrangement joins TRBV3-2 to TRBJ2-5; TRBD2, as called in the table, went unchecked against the DNA. TRBV3-2 is a pseudogene segment. The CDR3 runs 18 residues. The CDR3 DNA follows: TGTGCCAGCAGCCAACCCCGAGGGTTCGGGTCGGTCCAAGAGACCCAGTACTTC. Its protein is CASSQPRGFGSVQETQYF.

This clonotype showed up many times. The chain is built from TRBV20-1 and TRBJ1-2; TRBD1 might be the D (6 bases). Deletions cut 1 base from V and 0 bases from J, with 6 bases between. Germline V lookup: CDR1 DFQATT, CDR2 SNEGSKA (reference sequence). The CDR3 totals 13 residues. The CDR3 loop reads CSARGTANYGYTF. CDR3 in DNA: TGCAGTGCTAGAGGGACAGCTAACTATGGCTACACCTTC.

This rearrangement joins TRBV5-1 to TRBJ1-2; no clear D. V was trimmed by 4 bases and J by 7 bases, leaving 11 bases between them. CDR3 length equals 12 residues. CDR1 SGHRS and CDR2 YFSETQ come from the germline V gene. DNA for the CDR3: TGCGCCAGCAGCCCGCAGGATGGTGGCTACACCTTC. The encoded protein is CASSPQDGGYTF.

The chain employs TRBV29-1 and TRBJ1-2, with no clear D. CDR3 length equals 14 residues. The germline V gene has CDR1 SQVTM and CDR2 ANQGSEA. V lost 7 bases to trimming and J lost 12 bases, with 27 bases between them. The CDR3 spells CSASSARAPSGNTF. In DNA, the CDR3 is TGCAGCGCCTCCTCGGCTAGGGCCCCCTCTGGAAACACCTTC. The full variable domain, rest sourced from reference TRBV29-1 and TRBJ1-2, is SAVISQKPSRDICQRGTSLTIQCQVDSQVTMMFWYRQQPGQSLTLIATANQGSEATYESGFVIDKFPISRPNLTFSTLTVSNMSPEDSSIYLCSASSARAPSGNTFGSGTRLTVV.

Many counts were recorded for this clonotype. At one boundary the junction diverges from the germline segment, which might be a read error. J is TRBJ1-2 and V is TRBV5-1, with a possible D match to TRBD1 (6 bases). The CDR3 extends over 13 amino acids. The V gene's germline CDR1 is SGHRS and CDR2 YFSETQ. The CDR3 DNA sequence: TGTGCCAGCAGCTTCGCAGGGGCTGGAGGCTACACCTTC. Its translation is CASSFAGAGGYTF.

The V and J genes are TRBV10-3 and TRBJ2-7; maybe TRBD1 (8 bases). The CDR3 is made up of 13 amino acids. The germline V gene has CDR1 ENHRY and CDR2 SYGVKD. Trimming took 6 bases from V and 6 from J, leaving 15 bases between them. The DNA for the CDR3 is TGTGCCATCAGAGCGGGACAGGAGGGCGAGCAGTACTTC. This codes for CAIRAGQEGEQYF.

CDR3 sequence reads: CASSYTVGGEGNGYTF. The CDR3 DNA reads as TGTGCCAGCAGTTACACGGTCGGGGGTGAAGGGAATGGCTACACCTTC. The chain employs TRBV6-5 and TRBJ1-2, with D possibly TRBD1 on 5 matching bases. The CDR3 contains 16 residues. Germline CDR1 is MNHEY and CDR2 is SVGAGI. V lost 2 bases to trimming and J lost 6 bases, with 19 bases between them.

Concerning this clonotype itself: A much larger clone differs by one base, so this may be a read error. The chain recombines TRBV10-3 with TRBJ2-7; possibly TRBD1 or TRBD2 for D (5 bases each). This CDR3 contains 16 residues. The germline V gene encodes CDR1 ENHRY and CDR2 SYGVKD. The CDR3 coding sequence is TGTGCCGTCAGTGAGTCGATTGGGACGGTAGCCTACGAGCAGTACTTC. It yields the protein CAVSESIGTVAYEQYF.

At least ten counts were recorded for this clonotype. This chain uses TRBV5-1 with TRBJ2-2; unclear D gene. The CDR3 contains 13 residues. The V end lost 5 bases, the J end lost 4 bases, and 9 bases lay between the germline ends. The germline gives CDR1 SGHRS, CDR2 YFSETQ. The CDR3 is CASRPRTTGELFF. CDR3 sequence (DNA): TGCGCCAGCAGACCGAGAACCACCGGGGAGCTGTTTTTT.

About this clonotype: A much larger clonotype is one base distant, so this may be a read error. The chain employs TRBV2 and TRBJ2-5; D is possibly TRBD1 or TRBD2 (6 bases each). V was pared by 8 bases and J by 5 bases, with 15 bases between. Germline V CDR1 and CDR2: SNHLY, FYNNEI. The length of the CDR3 is 13 residues. The CDR3 is CASDRGPGETQYF. Here the CDR3 DNA reads TGTGCCAGCGATCGGGGGCCGGGGGAGACCCAGTACTTC.

The chain links TRBV7-9 to TRBJ2-7; 7 nucleotides agree with TRBD1. The J segment lost 0 bases and the V segment lost 5 bases, leaving 10 bases of the junction unmatched. Germline CDR1 reads SEHNR; CDR2 reads FQNEAQ (reference sequence). This CDR3 comprises 16 residues. The CDR3 spells CASSNRQGASSYEQYF. CDR3 in DNA: TGTGCCAGCAGCAACAGACAGGGCGCTAGCTCCTACGAGCAGTACTTC.

This sequence joins TRBV9 and TRBJ1-2; D unclear. V was pared by 2 bases and J by 3 bases, with 14 bases between. Looked up from germline, CDR1 is SGDLS and CDR2 is YYNGEE. This CDR3 has 15 amino acids. The CDR3 region is CASSVDWAGDYGYTF. DNA for the CDR3: TGTGCCAGCAGCGTGGATTGGGCAGGAGACTATGGCTACACCTTC.

This clonotype appeared a single time. CDR3 region: CASSYPGRHQPQHF. In nucleotides, the CDR3 is TGTGCCAGCAGTTACCCCGGACGGCATCAGCCCCAGCATTTT. The V call is TRBV28, the J call TRBJ1-5; D ambiguous. The germline V and J ends were trimmed by 4 bases and 5 bases, with 12 bases remaining between them. The CDR3 spans 14 residues. Looked up from germline, CDR1 is MDHEN and CDR2 is SYDVKM.

This chain links TRBV19 with TRBJ2-2; 10 nucleotides align to TRBD1. In germline, CDR1 is LNHDA, CDR2 SQIVND (reference sequence). The CDR3 length is 15 residues. V shed 3 bases and J 4 bases; nucleotides not matched to a gene: 2. The CDR3 here is CASSMGDRGTGELFF. CDR3 nucleotide sequence: TGTGCCAGTAGTATGGGGGACAGGGGCACCGGGGAGCTGTTTTTT.

The V call is TRBV11-3, the J call TRBJ2-2; 7 nucleotides line up with TRBD1. With V trimmed by 3 bases and J by 1 base, 5 bases remained unmatched. The CDR3 length is 16 residues. CDR1 and CDR2 (germline): SGHNT, YENEEA. The CDR3 DNA follows: TGTGCCAGCAGCTTCGGGACAGCCAAGAACACCGGGGAGCTGTTTTTT. It yields the protein CASSFGTAKNTGELFF. The full variable domain, with the rest looked up from reference TRBV11-3 and TRBJ2-2, is EAGVVQSPRYKIIEKKQPVAFWCNPISGHNTLYWYLQNLGQGPELLIRYENEEAVDDSQLPKDRFSAERLKGVDSTLKIQPAELGDSAVYLCASSFGTAKNTGELFFGEGSRLTVL.